This T cell receptor beta chain was found in a study of OX40 agonist ivuxolimab in advanced cancers. Overall study: The mean age was roughly 60 years, ranging from roughly 23 to 80, with around four fifths of participants male.

Assay used: immunoSEQ multiplex PCR; TCRdb lists only in-frame clones, some missing. Of approximately 86,000 clones listed, approximately 86% are singletons. Trimming took 7 bases from V and 1 from J, leaving 12 bases between them. This CDR3 spans 14 amino acids. In germline, CDR1 is SNHLY, CDR2 FYNNEI. Autoimmune disease history or systemic immunosuppression meant exclusion. This TCR was recovered from an adult with an advanced solid tumor such as melanoma, head and neck, liver or kidney cancer. The input for sequencing was CD4+ or CD8+ T cells sorted from blood, taken in a trial of the OX40 agonist ivuxolimab. V gene TRBV2 combines with J gene TRBJ2-3; weak D call: TRBD2 (5 bases). Here the CDR3 DNA reads TGTGCCAGCAATCCCTTTAGCGGCACAGATACGCAGTATTTT. Amino acid sequence: CASNPFSGTDTQYF.